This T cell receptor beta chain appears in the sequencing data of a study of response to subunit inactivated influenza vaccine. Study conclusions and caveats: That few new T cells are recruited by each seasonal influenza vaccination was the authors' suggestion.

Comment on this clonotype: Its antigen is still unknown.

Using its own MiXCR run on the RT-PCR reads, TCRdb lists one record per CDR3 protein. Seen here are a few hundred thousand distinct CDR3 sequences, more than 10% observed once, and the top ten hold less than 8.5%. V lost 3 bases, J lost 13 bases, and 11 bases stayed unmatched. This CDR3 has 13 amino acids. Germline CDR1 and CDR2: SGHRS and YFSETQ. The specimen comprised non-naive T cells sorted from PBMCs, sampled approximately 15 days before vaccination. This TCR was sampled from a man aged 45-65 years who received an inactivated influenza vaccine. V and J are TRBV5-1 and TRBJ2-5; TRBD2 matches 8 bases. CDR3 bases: TGCGCCAGCAGCTCCATGGGACTAGATCCTTGGTACTTC. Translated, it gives CASSSMGLDPWYF.